This T cell receptor (beta chain) comes out of a study of blood T cells in healthy people across ages. Study details: About one barcoded beta molecule per two T cells was captured by template switching. The study's findings and limits: With age, beta diversity per million T cells declined roughly linearly, significantly by over 35.

The germline V gene encodes CDR1 MDHEN and CDR2 SYDVKM. The length of the CDR3 is 15 residues. After removal of 6 bases from V and 15 bases from J, the junction contained 18 bases not matched to a gene. Next came a second PCR, run for about 7 to 12 cycles, which used a sample-barcoded 5' primer along with a J-beta primer mix. The template-switch adaptor was a 5' adaptor with 12 random nucleotides. It tagged each cDNA molecule. TCRdb ran MiXCR on the 5' RACE reads and lists one entry per CDR3 protein. The data show about 650,000 distinct CDR3 sequences, under 65% seen once. The sample holds many counts of this clonotype. Its antigen remains unknown.

This clonotype was obtained from an elderly woman in good health. This chain joins TRBV28 and TRBJ2-1; 9 bases match TRBD1. The sample comprised blood. The CDR3, as DNA: TGTGCCAGCAGCCTTACAGGGGGCCTTTCAGAGGTTCTGTTCTTC. Encoded protein: CASSLTGGLSEVLFF.